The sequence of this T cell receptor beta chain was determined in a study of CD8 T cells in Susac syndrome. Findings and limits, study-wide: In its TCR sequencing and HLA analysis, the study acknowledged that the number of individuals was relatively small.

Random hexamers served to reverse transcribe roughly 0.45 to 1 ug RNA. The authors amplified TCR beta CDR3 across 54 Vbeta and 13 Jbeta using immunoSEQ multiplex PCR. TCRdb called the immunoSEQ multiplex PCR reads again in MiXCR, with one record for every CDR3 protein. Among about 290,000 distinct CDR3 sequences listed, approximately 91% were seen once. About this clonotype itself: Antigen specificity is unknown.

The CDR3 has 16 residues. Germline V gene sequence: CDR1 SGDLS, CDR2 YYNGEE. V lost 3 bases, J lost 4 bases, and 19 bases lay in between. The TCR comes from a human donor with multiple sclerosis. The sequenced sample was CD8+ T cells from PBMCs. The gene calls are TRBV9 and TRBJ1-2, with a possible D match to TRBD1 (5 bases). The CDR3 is CASSEDQGSAAYGYTF. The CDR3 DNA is TGTGCCAGCAGCGAGGACCAGGGCTCCGCTGCCTATGGCTACACCTTC. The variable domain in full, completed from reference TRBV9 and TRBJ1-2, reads DSGVTQTPKHLITATGQRVTLRCSPRSGDLSVYWYQQSLDQGLQFLIQYYNGEERAKGNILERFSAQQFPDLHSELNLSSLELGDSALYFCASSEDQGSAAYGYTFGSGTRLTVV.